The 21 T cell receptor beta chains listed next were all sequenced from one sample in a study of blood T cell repertoires in COVID-19. Generated by immunoSEQ multiplex PCR, the TCRdb table keeps only in-frame clones and is missing some. The table records around 250,000 clones, over 75% of them present only once. The sample comprised PBMCs or T cells enriched from blood (not recorded which). Source of these receptors: a woman in her fifties or sixties who had recovered from COVID-19.

This clone was seen only a few times. This chain joins TRBV2 and TRBJ1-1; tentative D call: TRBD1 (5 bases). This CDR3 region has 13 residues. Per the germline V gene, CDR1 is SNHLY and CDR2 is FYNNEI. Trimming stripped 9 bases from V and 1 base from J, with 12 bases between. The CDR3, as DNA: TGTGCCAGTGGTTTGCAGGGGAACACTGAAGCTTTCTTT. Its protein is CASGLQGNTEAFF.

This chain links TRBV6-4 with TRBJ1-2, with D perhaps TRBD1 (6 bases). Trimming cost V 2 bases and J 6 bases, with 16 bases left between them. CDR1 is MRHNA and CDR2 is SNTAGT in the germline V gene. The CDR3 length is 15 residues. CDR3 DNA: TGTGCCAGCAGTGACGAGAGTCAGGGGATTAATGGCTACACCTTC. The encoded protein is CASSDESQGINGYTF.

The genes are TRBV28 and TRBJ1-1; the match to TRBD1 covers 8 bases. Germline CDR1 is MDHEN and CDR2 is SYDVKM. The V and J ends lost 5 bases and 1 base, in that order; junction bases with no gene match: 6. The CDR3 runs to 15 residues. The CDR3 nucleotides read TGTGCCAGCAGTGGCCCAGGGGGCCCGAACACTGAAGCTTTCTTT. Translated, it gives CASSGPGGPNTEAFF.

The genes are TRBV4-1 and TRBJ1-2; 7 positions match TRBD1. Germline CDR1 and CDR2: MGHRA and YSYEKL. The trim removed 2 bases at V and 2 bases at J, leaving 5 bases unmatched. The CDR3 spans 15 residues. CDR3 region: CASSQPTGNNYGYTF. The CDR3, as DNA: TGCGCCAGCAGCCAACCGACAGGGAACAACTATGGCTACACCTTC.

This chain joins TRBV7-9 and TRBJ1-2; a possible D gene is TRBD1 (5 bases). The CDR3 extends over 14 amino acids. Germline loops: CDR1 SEHNR, CDR2 FQNEAQ (reference sequence). Trimming removed 5 bases from V and 8 bases from J, with 18 bases in between. DNA for the CDR3: TGTGCCAGCAGCCCTACAGATACAGGCTTGGGCTACACCTTC. Translated, it gives CASSPTDTGLGYTF.

V is TRBV19 and J is TRBJ1-1; 10 nucleotides match TRBD1. The germline V gene encodes CDR1 LNHDA and CDR2 SQIVND (reference sequence). The V and J ends lost 6 bases and 5 bases, in that order; junction bases with no gene match: 3. This CDR3 contains 13 residues. Written as DNA, the CDR3 is TGTGCCAGTAGAGGGACAGGGGTTACTGAAGCTTTCTTT. This sequence encodes CASRGTGVTEAFF.

The chain links TRBV7-8 to TRBJ2-1; the D gene is possibly TRBD2 (6 bases). V gave up 5 bases and J gave up 5 bases, with 16 bases separating them. CDR3 length: 15 residues. The germline V gene has CDR1 SGHVS and CDR2 FQNEAQ. The CDR3 nucleotides read TGTGCCAGCAGCCTCGGAGGGGCTAAGAACAATGAGCAGTTCTTC. Residues: CASSLGGAKNNEQFF. The whole variable domain, remainder taken from reference TRBV7-8 and TRBJ2-1, is GAGVSQSPRYKVAKRGQDVALRCDPISGHVSLFWYQQALGQGPEFLTYFQNEAQLDKSGLPSDRFFAERPEGSVSTLKIQRTQQEDSAVYLCASSLGGAKNNEQFFGPGTRLTVL.

The J gene is TRBJ1-6, the V gene TRBV6-5, with a weak D call TRBD1 (6 bases). V dropped 2 bases and J dropped 8 bases, with 16 bases sitting between them. The CDR3 runs to 16 residues. CDR1 is MNHEY, CDR2 SVGAGI, per germline. CDR3 sequence: CASSYLSQGYDSPLHF. CDR3 nucleotide sequence: TGTGCCAGCAGTTACCTGTCCCAGGGGTATGATTCACCCCTCCACTTT.

The V and J genes are TRBV18 and TRBJ1-2; D ambiguous. Trimming cost V 3 bases and J 0 bases, with 14 bases left between them. CDR1 KGHSH and CDR2 LQKENI come from the germline V gene. The length of the CDR3 is 16 residues. CDR3 region: CASSPTGGEANYGYTF. CDR3 bases: TGTGCCAGCTCACCTACTGGCGGGGAAGCTAACTATGGCTACACCTTC.

This clone was counted a few times. The chain links TRBV5-8 to TRBJ1-2; possibly TRBD1 for D (5 bases). V gave up 4 bases and J gave up 4 bases, with 8 bases separating them. This CDR3 has 12 amino acids. The germline V gene encodes CDR1 SGHTS and CDR2 YDEGEE. The DNA for the CDR3 is TGTGCCAGCAGCCAGGGAATCTATGGCTACACCTTC. The encoded protein is CASSQGIYGYTF. The full variable domain, its missing parts supplied by reference TRBV5-8 and TRBJ1-2, is EAGVTQSPTHLIKTRGQQATLRCSPISGHTSVYWYQQALGLGLQFLLWYDEGEERNRGNFPPRFSGRQFPNYSSELNVNALELEDSALYLCASSQGIYGYTFGSGTRLTVV.

The chain couples TRBV11-3 to TRBJ2-1, with 8 bases matching TRBD2. In germline, CDR1 is SGHNT, CDR2 YENEEA. V lost 5 bases and J lost 4; bases outside the gene matches: 4. The CDR3 is 14 residues long. CDR3 in DNA: TGTGCCAGCAGCCGGGGACTAGAGTACAATGAGCAGTTCTTC. Translating it yields CASSRGLEYNEQFF. The whole variable domain, remainder taken from reference TRBV11-3 and TRBJ2-1, is EAGVVQSPRYKIIEKKQPVAFWCNPISGHNTLYWYLQNLGQGPELLIRYENEEAVDDSQLPKDRFSAERLKGVDSTLKIQPAELGDSAVYLCASSRGLEYNEQFFGPGTRLTVL.

This chain connects TRBV27 to TRBJ1-2, with TRBD1 as a possible D gene (5 bases). Germline V gives CDR1 MNHEY, CDR2 SMNVEV (reference sequence). There are 14 residues in the CDR3. V lost 6 bases, J lost 4 bases, and 15 bases lay in between. CDR3 DNA: TGTGCCAGCAGATGGTCAGGGAACTCCTATGGCTACACCTTC. The encoded protein is CASRWSGNSYGYTF.

The chain's CDR3 is CASSAGQGVGLGQHF. The CDR3 DNA reads as TGTGCCAGCTCAGCGGGACAGGGGGTCGGGTTGGGGCAGCATTTT. The chain carries TRBV18 and TRBJ1-5, with 11 bases matching TRBD1. V shed 5 bases and J 13 bases; nucleotides not matched to a gene: 13. CDR1 and CDR2 (germline): KGHSH, LQKENI. The CDR3 consists of 15 residues.

The chain has TRBV29-1 and TRBJ2-2; tentative D call: TRBD1 (5 bases). The V end was cut by 6 bases, the J end by 1 base, with 12 bases between. Germline V lookup: CDR1 SQVTM, CDR2 ANQGSEA. This CDR3 is built from 14 residues. The CDR3 sequence: CSVSGHKNTGELFF. Here the CDR3 DNA reads TGCAGCGTATCCGGACACAAGAACACCGGGGAGCTGTTTTTT.

The chain is built from TRBV2 and TRBJ1-4; 11 bases match TRBD1. This CDR3 is 15 amino acids long. Germline V gives CDR1 SNHLY, CDR2 FYNNEI. V shed 6 bases and J 7 bases; nucleotides not matched to a gene: 7. CDR3: CASSPDRGRAEKLFF. Written as DNA, the CDR3 is TGTGCCAGCAGCCCGGACAGGGGGCGAGCTGAAAAACTGTTTTTT.

The V gene is TRBV11-2, the J gene TRBJ1-3; TRBD1 aligns across 7 bases. This CDR3 is built from 19 residues. Germline values: CDR1 SGHAT, CDR2 FQNNGV. Losses at the gene ends were 5 bases for V and 0 bases for J; bases not matched to a gene: 16. CDR3 loop: CASSPRPTLDRDSGNTIYF. CDR3 sequence (DNA): TGTGCCAGCAGCCCGCGACCAACACTCGACAGGGACTCTGGAAACACCATATATTTT.

The chain uses TRBV15 and TRBJ2-3; 9 bases match TRBD2. The CDR3 runs 16 residues. V was pared by 0 bases and J by 2 bases, with 3 bases of the junction left unmatched. Germline V gene data show CDR1 as LNHNV and CDR2 as YYDKDF (reference sequence). The chain's CDR3 is CATSRDLAGATDTQYF. The CDR3 DNA reads TGTGCCACCAGCAGAGATTTAGCGGGAGCCACAGATACGCAGTATTTT.

J is TRBJ1-4 and V is TRBV19; D perhaps matches TRBD1 (6 bases). From germline, CDR1 is LNHDA and CDR2 SQIVND (reference sequence). V was shortened by 6 bases and J by 0 bases, with 11 bases between the two germline ends. This CDR3 is 15 amino acids long. The CDR3 spells CASRDRDATNEKLFF. For the CDR3, the DNA is TGTGCCAGTAGGGACAGAGATGCAACTAATGAAAAACTGTTTTTT.

A few counts support this clone. This chain uses TRBV28 with TRBJ1-5; the D gene is possibly TRBD1 (6 bases). The CDR3 is 15 amino acids. V lost 6 bases and J lost 5, with 17 bases in between. The germline V gene has CDR1 MDHEN and CDR2 SYDVKM. The CDR3: CASSPGQGLYQPQHF. The CDR3 region has the DNA TGTGCCAGCAGCCCCGGGCAGGGGCTTTATCAGCCCCAGCATTTT.

J is TRBJ1-1 and V is TRBV5-1, with D unclear. This CDR3 region has 14 residues. Trimming removed 0 bases at V and 1 base at J, with 7 bases between. The germline CDR1 and CDR2 sequences are SGHRS and YFSETQ. In DNA, the CDR3 is TGCGCCAGCAGCTTGGACAGTAAGAACACTGAAGCTTTCTTT. This gives the protein CASSLDSKNTEAFF. Drawing the rest from reference TRBV5-1 and TRBJ1-1, the complete variable domain is KAGVTQTPRYLIKTRGQQVTLSCSPISGHRSVSWYQQTPGQGLQFLFEYFSETQRNKGNFPGRFSGRQFSNSRSEMNVSTLELGDSALYLCASSLDSKNTEAFFGQGTRLTVV.

The chain employs TRBV4-1 and TRBJ1-5; a weak D match, TRBD1 (6 bases). V shed 2 bases and J shed 5 bases, with 16 bases lying between them. Germline V gene lookup returns CDR1 MGHRA and CDR2 YSYEKL. The CDR3 has 16 residues. In DNA form, the CDR3 reads TGCGCCAGCAGCCAAAGGGGGACACTATATTATCAGCCCCAGCATTTT. Protein sequence: CASSQRGTLYYQPQHF.